The sequence of this T cell receptor (beta chain) was determined in a study of identical twins. Germline assignment: CDR1 ENHRY and CDR2 SYGVKD. V lost 2 bases and J 0 bases, leaving 4 bases between the germline ends. This CDR3 region has 13 residues. A few counts support this clonotype. No antigen is known for it. The study, taken as a whole, reports: Part of the zero-insertion signal could reflect confounding by invariant MAIT and iNKT cells.

TCRdb re-called the 5' RACE reads through MiXCR, storing one row per CDR3 protein. This table holds around 480,000 distinct CDR3 sequences, approximately 15% found once. The data also belong to a second study, concerning yellow fever vaccine responses in identical twins.

The origin of this receptor is a woman between 18 and 29 years old in good health. The chain joins TRBV10-3 to TRBJ1-1; D uncertain. Material: CD4+ T cells sorted from blood. This CDR3 reads CAISEGVNTEAFF. CDR3 nucleotides: TGTGCCATCAGTGAGGGAGTGAACACTGAAGCTTTCTTT.